The 19 T cell receptor beta chains listed next were all sequenced from one sample in a study of cytomegalovirus exposure and HLA in healthy donors. Primers included in the PCR were 60 Vbeta and 13 Jbeta primers. TCRdb's table, derived via immunoSEQ multiplex PCR, lists solely in-frame clones and lacks some. The table records approximately 150,000 clones, roughly 80% of them present only once. Input material: PBMCs. These receptors all come from a man aged 18 to 30 in good health and CMV-seropositive.

This clone was seen more than once but under ten times. The chain carries TRBV4-2 and TRBJ1-5, with 9 bases aligning to TRBD1. Per germline, CDR1 LGHNA and CDR2 YNFKEQ. V shed 3 bases and J 4 bases; nucleotides not matched to a gene: 7. This CDR3 has 16 residues. For the CDR3, the DNA is TGTGCCAGCAGCCAGATTCCCGGGACAGGGAATCAGCCCCAGCATTTT. This codes for CASSQIPGTGNQPQHF.

The chain joins TRBV19 to TRBJ2-5; TRBD2 aligns across 10 bases. This CDR3 has 16 residues. After removal of 5 bases from V and 5 bases from J, the junction contained 11 bases not matched to a gene. The germline V gene encodes CDR1 LNHDA and CDR2 SQIVND (reference sequence). The CDR3 DNA follows: TGTGCCAGTAGTCAGGGGGCTAGCGGGAGTTGGGAGACCCAGTACTTC. This sequence encodes CASSQGASGSWETQYF.

The chain combines TRBV7-2 with TRBJ1-3; tentative D call: TRBD1 (5 bases). CDR1 and CDR2 from the germline V gene are SGHTA and FQGNSA. This CDR3 has 15 residues. With 5 bases removed from V and 2 bases from J, the gap between germline ends came to 13 bases. The CDR3 reads CTSSPGGAAGNTIYF. DNA of the CDR3: TGTACCAGCAGCCCGGGCGGGGCAGCTGGAAACACCATATATTTT.

The V and J genes are TRBV11-2 and TRBJ1-4; 11 bases agree with TRBD1. CDR1 and CDR2 (germline): SGHAT, FQNNGV. The CDR3 contains 17 residues. Trimming at V came to 5 bases and at J to 6 bases, leaving 11 bases not matched to a gene. The CDR3 protein is CASSPGTGGEVDEKLFF. As DNA, the CDR3 is TGTGCCAGCAGCCCCGGGACAGGGGGTGAGGTCGATGAAAAACTGTTTTTT.

This rearrangement joins TRBV28 to TRBJ1-4; D is possibly TRBD1 (6 bases). Germline V gene lookup returns CDR1 MDHEN and CDR2 SYDVKM. The CDR3 consists of 14 residues. V was trimmed by 7 bases and J by 3 bases, leaving 12 bases between them. CDR3 loop: CASNLGTPNEKLFF. The CDR3 nucleotides are TGTGCCAGCAATTTGGGGACACCTAATGAAAAACTGTTTTTT.

The gene calls are TRBV6-1 and TRBJ1-5; no clear D. Germline CDR1 MNHNS, CDR2 SASEGT. The CDR3 is 15 residues long. V lost 4 bases and J lost 9, with 19 bases in between. The CDR3 spells CASSVYKELRGPQHF. The CDR3 region has the DNA TGTGCCAGCAGTGTCTACAAGGAGCTTAGAGGGCCCCAGCATTTT.

The CDR3 DNA reads TGTGCCAGCAGCGTTGACAGGGGATGGTCTGGAAACACCATATATTTT. It specifies CASSVDRGWSGNTIYF. The V call is TRBV11-2, the J call TRBJ1-3, with 8 bases that match TRBD1. The V segment lost 5 bases and the J segment 1 base; nucleotides outside the gene matches: 7. Germline-derived CDR1 and CDR2 are SGHAT and FQNNGV. This CDR3 has 16 amino acids.

J is TRBJ2-2 and V is TRBV7-3; 10 nucleotides agree with TRBD2. The CDR3 consists of 19 residues. The J segment lost 0 bases and the V segment lost 3 bases, leaving 10 bases of the junction unmatched. Germline lookup yields CDR1 SGHTA and CDR2 FQGTGA. CDR3 sequence: CASSFLTSGLPANTGELFF. The CDR3 DNA reads TGTGCCAGCAGCTTCTTGACTAGCGGGCTCCCCGCGAACACCGGGGAGCTGTTTTTT.

Comment on this clone: Different DNA sequences within this sample yield the same CDR3. This chain joins TRBV29-1 and TRBJ2-7, with D perhaps TRBD2 (6 bases). Germline assignment: CDR1 SQVTM and CDR2 ANQGSEA. This CDR3 comprises 13 residues. V was shortened by 7 bases and J by 3 bases, with 16 bases between the two germline ends. CDR3 in amino acids: CSALPGGGYEQYF. The CDR3 DNA reads TGCAGCGCGTTACCCGGGGGAGGCTACGAGCAGTACTTC.

This chain links TRBV6-1 with TRBJ2-2; D perhaps matches TRBD2 (5 bases). There are 14 residues in the CDR3. V dropped 1 base and J dropped 6 bases, with 9 bases sitting between them. In germline, CDR1 is MNHNS, CDR2 SASEGT. Here the CDR3 reads CASSEVVGAGELFF. The CDR3 region has the DNA TGTGCCAGCAGTGAAGTCGTCGGGGCCGGGGAGCTGTTTTTT.

The chain has TRBV19 and TRBJ2-3, with 13 bases fitting TRBD2. The junction had 15 bases not matched to a gene; V was cut back by 6 bases and J by 0 bases. The CDR3 contains 20 residues. From germline, CDR1 is LNHDA and CDR2 SQIVND (reference sequence). The CDR3 DNA reads as TGTGCCAGTAGCAGCCCGGAAGGACTAGCGGGGGTGAGAAGCACAGATACGCAGTATTTT. The encoded protein is CASSSPEGLAGVRSTDTQYF.

The rearrangement uses TRBV27 and TRBJ2-2; D may be TRBD2 (5 bases). The CDR3 spans 14 residues. CDR1 and CDR2 (germline): MNHEY, SMNVEV (reference sequence). V gave up 5 bases and J gave up 1 base, with 8 bases separating them. The CDR3 nucleotides are TGTGCCAGCAGTAAGAGCGGGAACACCGGGGAGCTGTTTTTT. This codes for CASSKSGNTGELFF.

The J gene is TRBJ1-1, the V gene TRBV10-1; tentatively, D is TRBD1 (6 bases). Germline CDR1 and CDR2: WNHNN and SYGVQD (reference sequence). Trimming stripped 2 bases from V and 8 bases from J, with 9 bases between. The CDR3 runs 12 residues. The CDR3 here is CASSESRGEAFF. The CDR3 nucleotides read TGCGCCAGCAGTGAGAGTAGGGGGGAAGCTTTCTTT.

The rearrangement links TRBV5-4 to TRBJ2-3; the D gene is possibly TRBD1 (6 bases). The CDR3 is 15 amino acids. Germline-derived CDR1 and CDR2 are SGHNT and YYREEE (reference sequence). The V end was cut by 3 bases, the J end by 0 bases, with 11 bases between. CDR3 residues: CASSSGTPSTDTQYF. CDR3 sequence (DNA): TGTGCCAGCAGCTCCGGGACACCGAGCACAGATACGCAGTATTTT.

This chain joins TRBV10-3 and TRBJ2-5; 9 nucleotides match TRBD2. CDR1 and CDR2 (germline): ENHRY, SYGVKD. The CDR3 runs to 16 residues. The ends lost 4 bases at V and 5 bases at J; junction bases unmatched: 11. The CDR3 reads CAISGSGSRWEETQYF. The CDR3 DNA is TGTGCCATCAGTGGTAGCGGGAGTCGTTGGGAGGAGACCCAGTACTTC.

The chain employs TRBV30 and TRBJ2-5; TRBD2 aligns across 13 bases. Germline V lookup: CDR1 GTSNPN, CDR2 SVGIG (reference sequence). J lost 7 bases, V lost 2 bases, and 13 bases had no gene match. This CDR3 comprises 17 residues. This CDR3 is CAWSTRTSGRVGGTQYF. The CDR3, as DNA: TGTGCCTGGAGTACCCGGACTAGCGGGAGAGTTGGGGGGACCCAGTACTTC.

Only a few counts were recorded for this clone. DNA for the CDR3: TGTGCCACCAGCAGCGGGACAGTCAATCAGCCCCAGCATTTT. The encoded protein is CATSSGTVNQPQHF. The genes are TRBV15 and TRBJ1-5, with 7 positions matching TRBD1. There are 14 residues in the CDR3. J was trimmed by 3 bases and V by 3 bases; bases with no gene match: 2. CDR1 and CDR2 (germline): LNHNV, YYDKDF (reference sequence).

This chain links TRBV30 with TRBJ2-5, with 8 bases aligning to TRBD2. Germline loops: CDR1 GTSNPN, CDR2 SVGIG (reference sequence). With 4 bases clipped from V and 4 bases from J, the junction kept 2 bases outside the gene matches. The CDR3 has 12 amino acids. CDR3 loop: CAWTLAGETQYF. The CDR3 region has the DNA TGTGCCTGGACTCTAGCGGGAGAGACCCAGTACTTC.

The chain combines TRBV7-9 with TRBJ2-5, with 7 bases identical to TRBD2. The germline gives CDR1 SEHNR, CDR2 FQNEAQ (reference sequence). Losses at the gene ends were 2 bases for V and 2 bases for J; bases not matched to a gene: 11. The CDR3 extends over 17 amino acids. In DNA, the CDR3 is TGTGCCAGCAGCTTATTGTCCGGGATAGCGGGTCAAGAGACCCAGTACTTC. Amino acid sequence: CASSLLSGIAGQETQYF.